Listed below are T cell receptor beta chains from one sample, sequenced in a study of metastatic and nonmetastatic thyroid tumors. TCRdb reassembled clones from the PCR reads with MiXCR. The table shows about 30,000 clones, with roughly 25% occurring only once. Sequencing was carried out using blood. The receptors stem from a female donor with papillary thyroid cancer or a benign thyroid nodule (not recorded which). Some clones in this sample may be carry-over from other donors' samples. The conserved cysteine and the conserved F or W are not part of the CDR3 here. The order of the fields is clone size, V gene, CDR3 protein. The size entry is marked missing in some rows and otherwise reads once, few, many or a size class.

NA | TRBV5-5 | ASNLDKREGREQF
NA | TRBV13 | ASSLSADTSYYGYT
NA | TRBV6-1 | ASRMAPHDEQY
many | TRBV3-1 | ASSLKAIRAPGNQPQH
many | TRBV6-1 | ASSSQGLSNQPQH
many | TRBV7-9 | ATKPPAEYTEAF
many | TRBV4-1 | ASSQERTGRSPYEQY
many | TRBV4-1 | ASSDDSRNQPQH
NA | TRBV28 | ASSPGVWVGQETQY
many | TRBV6-1 | ASLSGRAGTDTQY
NA | TRBV30 | AWSVGPNTGELF
many | TRBV28 | ASSLDRGQEKLF
NA | TRBV6-2/TRBV6-3 | ASTDRINQPQH
few | TRBV6-2/TRBV6-3 | ASNSLTYYQPQH
many | TRBV19 | ASGGTVLNQPQH
many | TRBV30 | AWSVLGNTEAF
many | TRBV3-1 | ASSQPGWGGGYT
few | TRBV27 | ASKRSGTSPLEQY
once | TRBV4-3 | DSSQWAAHTQY
many | TRBV14 | ASSGRDRGVYGEKLF
many | TRBV6-2/TRBV6-3 | ASSYNWEETQY
medium-sized | TRBV6-1 | ASSDFGAYYGYT
many | TRBV20-1 | SARELKTSYEQF
many | TRBV5-1 | ASAGTGTNEQF
many | TRBV6-1 | ASSGTGGEKLF
many | TRBV7-3 | ASSPAVSGEQF
many | TRBV19 | ATNRGDRGYGYT
NA | TRBV12-3/TRBV12-4 | ASSLEGQLYTSGNTIY
many | TRBV15 | ATSRDLVGGTEAF
NA | TRBV4-1 | ASSQETNPLYEQY
NA | TRBV11-2 | ASSSTSGRSYNEQF
NA | TRBV4-2 | ASSQEWQGGTDTQY
few | TRBV28 | ASRRTYEQY